The T cell receptor beta chain described here comes from a study of T cells in lung cancer brain metastases. V lost 0 bases and J lost 9; bases outside the gene matches: 7. The CDR3 length is 15 residues. In germline, CDR1 is LGHNA, CDR2 YSLEER. General study points: Most clones were lesion-specific, with limited overlap between paired lesions (Morisita 0.2 to 0.25). Compared with paired primaries, brain metastases showed fewer unique productive clones (roughly 1,500 versus 4,600).

Produced via immunoSEQ multiplex PCR; TCRdb's table is partial and in-frame only. The sample carries more than 2,500 clones, 85% recorded once. As regards this clone: Its antigen is as yet unknown.

The chain employs TRBV4-3 and TRBJ2-1; TRBD2 matches 8 bases. Sequenced material: tumor tissue from the primary lung tumor. The TCR sequence derives from an older woman with non-small cell lung cancer. The CDR3 here is CASSQDGGRMVEQFF. CDR3 DNA: TGCGCCAGCAGCCAAGATGGCGGGAGGATGGTTGAGCAGTTCTTC.